This section outlines one T cell receptor beta chain sequence together with its context. The target antigen is unknown. The naive CD8 fraction comprised CD45RO-negative cells positively selected for CCR7 and excluded terminally differentiated effector memory CD45RA+ cells. Assay execution proceeded at the deep level. Original handling: ImmunoSEQ yielded junction-only sequences lacking quality scores, so filtering differed. Data came from immunoSEQ multiplex PCR; TCRdb stores just in-frame clones and leaves some out. V and J calls and clone size follow that table, whereas D and trimming were derived from the DNA. Found here are 1.5 million to 2.5 million clones, roughly 94% of them singletons; the top ten hold less than 1.5%. Germline CDR1 is SGHNT and CDR2 is YYREEE (reference sequence). This CDR3 has 14 residues. With 0 bases removed from V and 3 bases from J, the gap between germline ends came to 9 bases.

This sample is part of a study of shared clonotypes between healthy human individuals. Findings and caveats of the study: Clonotypes shared by all four sorted-subset donors had higher generation probabilities than non-shared clonotypes. Clonotype sharing among donors was expected to depend on sequencing depth.

The chain recombines TRBV5-4 with TRBJ2-5; D ambiguous. Material: naive CD8+ T cells sorted from blood. The sequence was collected from a man younger than 35 in good health. The CDR3 DNA follows: TGTGCCAGCAGCTTGGGAGTGACGGAAGAGACCCAGTACTTC. As protein: CASSLGVTEETQYF.